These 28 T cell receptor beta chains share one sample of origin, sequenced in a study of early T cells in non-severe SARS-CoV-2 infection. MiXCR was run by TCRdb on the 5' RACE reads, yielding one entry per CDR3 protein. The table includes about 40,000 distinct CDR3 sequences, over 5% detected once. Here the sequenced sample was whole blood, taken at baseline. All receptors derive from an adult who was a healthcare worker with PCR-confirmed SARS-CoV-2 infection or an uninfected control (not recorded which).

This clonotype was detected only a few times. In nucleotides, the CDR3 is TGTGCCAGCAGTGCACGACAGGGCGATGGGACCCAGCATTTT. Encoded protein: CASSARQGDGTQHF. This sequence joins TRBV6-6 and TRBJ1-5; 7 bases fit TRBD1. The CDR3 sequence is 14 residues long. CDR1 is MNHNY and CDR2 is SVGAGI in the germline V gene (reference sequence). V dropped 5 bases and J dropped 11; count of bases not matched to a gene: 12.

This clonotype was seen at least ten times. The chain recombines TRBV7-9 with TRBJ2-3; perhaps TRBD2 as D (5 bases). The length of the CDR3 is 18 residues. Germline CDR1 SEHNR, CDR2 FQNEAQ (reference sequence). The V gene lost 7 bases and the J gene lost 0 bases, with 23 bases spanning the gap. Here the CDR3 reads CASIPRLRAESSTDTQYF. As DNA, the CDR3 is TGTGCCAGCATCCCCCGACTGCGGGCCGAATCTAGCACAGATACGCAGTATTTT.

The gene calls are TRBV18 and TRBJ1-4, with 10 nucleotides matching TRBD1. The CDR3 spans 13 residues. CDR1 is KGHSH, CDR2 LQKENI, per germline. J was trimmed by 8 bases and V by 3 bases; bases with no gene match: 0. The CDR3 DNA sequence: TGTGCCAGCTCACCGGGACAGGGGGAAAAACTGTTTTTT. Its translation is CASSPGQGEKLFF.

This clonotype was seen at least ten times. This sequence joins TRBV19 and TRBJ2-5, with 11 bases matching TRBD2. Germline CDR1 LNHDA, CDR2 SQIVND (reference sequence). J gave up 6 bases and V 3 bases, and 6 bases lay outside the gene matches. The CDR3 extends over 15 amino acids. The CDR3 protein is CASSISGRGVQTQYF. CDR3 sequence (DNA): TGTGCCAGTAGTATTAGCGGGAGGGGGGTTCAGACCCAGTACTTC.

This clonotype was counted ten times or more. The DNA of the CDR3 is TGTGCCAGCAGCCCCTGGGACAGACCAAATCAGCCCCAGCATTTT. Translated, it gives CASSPWDRPNQPQHF. J is TRBJ1-5 and V is TRBV6-2 or TRBV6-3; 7 bases fit TRBD1. Per germline, CDR1 MNHEY and CDR2 SVGEGT. V lost 6 bases to trimming and J lost 4 bases; unmatched junction nucleotides: 9. The length of the CDR3 is 15 residues.

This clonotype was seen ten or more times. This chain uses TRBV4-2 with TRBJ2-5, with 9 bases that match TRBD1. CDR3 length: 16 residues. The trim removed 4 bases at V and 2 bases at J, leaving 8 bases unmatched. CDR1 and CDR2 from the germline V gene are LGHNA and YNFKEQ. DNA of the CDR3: TGTGCCAGCAGCCCGGCCGGGACAGGGAATCAAGAGACCCAGTACTTC. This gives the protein CASSPAGTGNQETQYF.

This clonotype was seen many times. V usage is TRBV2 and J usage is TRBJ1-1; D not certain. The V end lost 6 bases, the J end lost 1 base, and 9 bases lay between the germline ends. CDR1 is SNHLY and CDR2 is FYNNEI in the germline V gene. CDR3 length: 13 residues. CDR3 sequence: CASRETRNTEAFF. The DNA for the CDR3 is TGTGCCAGCAGAGAAACAAGGAACACTGAAGCTTTCTTT.

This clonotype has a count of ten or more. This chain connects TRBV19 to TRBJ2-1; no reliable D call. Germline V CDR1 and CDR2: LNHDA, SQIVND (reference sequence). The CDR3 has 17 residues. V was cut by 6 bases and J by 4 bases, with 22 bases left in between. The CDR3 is CASSPGQKRPDYNEQFF. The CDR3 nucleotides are TGTGCCAGTAGCCCTGGGCAGAAGAGGCCCGATTACAATGAGCAGTTCTTC.

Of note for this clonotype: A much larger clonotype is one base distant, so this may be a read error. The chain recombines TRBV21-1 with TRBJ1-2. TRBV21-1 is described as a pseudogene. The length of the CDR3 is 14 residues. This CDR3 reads CASSRDTSYYGYNF. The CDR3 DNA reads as TGTGCCAGCAGCAGAGACACCTCTTACTATGGCTACAACTTC.

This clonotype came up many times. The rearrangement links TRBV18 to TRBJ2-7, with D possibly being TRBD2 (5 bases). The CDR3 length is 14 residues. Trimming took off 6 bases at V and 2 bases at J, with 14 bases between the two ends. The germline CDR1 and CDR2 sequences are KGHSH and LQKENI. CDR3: CASSSYPGTYEQYV. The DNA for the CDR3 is TGTGCCAGCTCGTCTTATCCGGGAACCTACGAGCAGTACGTC.

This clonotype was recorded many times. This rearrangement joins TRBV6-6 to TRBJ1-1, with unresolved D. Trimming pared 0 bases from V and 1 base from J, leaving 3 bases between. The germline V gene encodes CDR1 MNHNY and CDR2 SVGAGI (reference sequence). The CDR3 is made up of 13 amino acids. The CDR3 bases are TGTGCCAGCAGTTACTCAGCGAACACTGAAGCTTTCTTT. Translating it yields CASSYSANTEAFF.

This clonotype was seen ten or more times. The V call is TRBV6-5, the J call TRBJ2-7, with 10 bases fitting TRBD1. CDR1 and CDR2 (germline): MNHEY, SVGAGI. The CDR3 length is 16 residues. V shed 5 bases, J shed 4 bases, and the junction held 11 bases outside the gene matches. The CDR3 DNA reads TGTGCCAGCAGTCCGCTGACCGGGACAGGGGTGTACGAGCAGTACTTC. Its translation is CASSPLTGTGVYEQYF.

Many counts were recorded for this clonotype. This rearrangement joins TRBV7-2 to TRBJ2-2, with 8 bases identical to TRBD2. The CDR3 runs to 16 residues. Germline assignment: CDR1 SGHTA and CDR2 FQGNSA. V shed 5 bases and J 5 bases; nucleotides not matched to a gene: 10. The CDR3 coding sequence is TGTGCCAGCAGCCTAGAGGGGACTAGGGGAACCGGGGAGCTGTTTTTT. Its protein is CASSLEGTRGTGELFF.

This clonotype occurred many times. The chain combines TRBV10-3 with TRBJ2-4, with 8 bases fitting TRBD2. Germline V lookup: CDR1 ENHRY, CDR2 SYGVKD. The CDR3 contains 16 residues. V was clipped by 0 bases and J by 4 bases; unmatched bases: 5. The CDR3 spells CAISESAVAGKNIQYF. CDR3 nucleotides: TGTGCCATCAGTGAGTCGGCGGTAGCGGGAAAAAACATTCAGTACTTC.

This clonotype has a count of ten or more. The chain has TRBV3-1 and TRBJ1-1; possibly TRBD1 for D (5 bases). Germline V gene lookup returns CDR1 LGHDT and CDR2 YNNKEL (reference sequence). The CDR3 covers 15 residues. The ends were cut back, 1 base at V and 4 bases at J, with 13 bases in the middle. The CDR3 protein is CASSQAARGFTEAFF. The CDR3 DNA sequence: TGTGCCAGCAGCCAAGCCGCTAGGGGCTTCACTGAAGCTTTCTTT.

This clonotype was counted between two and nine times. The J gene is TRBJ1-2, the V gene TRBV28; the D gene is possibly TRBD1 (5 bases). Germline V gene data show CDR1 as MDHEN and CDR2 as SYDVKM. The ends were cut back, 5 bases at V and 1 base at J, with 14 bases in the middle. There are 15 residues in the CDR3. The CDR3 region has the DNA TGTGCCAGCAGTACCCCCGGACACCATAACTATGGCTACACCTTC. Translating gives CASSTPGHHNYGYTF.

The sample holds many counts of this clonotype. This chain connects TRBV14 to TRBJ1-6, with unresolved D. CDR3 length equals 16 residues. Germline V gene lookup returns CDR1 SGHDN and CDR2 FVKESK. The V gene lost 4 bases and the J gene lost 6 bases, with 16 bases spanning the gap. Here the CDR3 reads CASSPRRTGLNSPLHF. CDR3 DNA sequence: TGTGCCAGCAGCCCTCGACGAACCGGTCTTAATTCACCCCTCCACTTT.

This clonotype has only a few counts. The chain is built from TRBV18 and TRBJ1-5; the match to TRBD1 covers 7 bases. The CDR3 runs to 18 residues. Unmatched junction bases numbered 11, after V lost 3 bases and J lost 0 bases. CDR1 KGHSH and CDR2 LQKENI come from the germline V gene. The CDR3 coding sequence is TGTGCCAGCTCACCTCGTTTAACCGGGACAGATAGCAATCAGCCCCAGCATTTT. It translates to CASSPRLTGTDSNQPQHF.

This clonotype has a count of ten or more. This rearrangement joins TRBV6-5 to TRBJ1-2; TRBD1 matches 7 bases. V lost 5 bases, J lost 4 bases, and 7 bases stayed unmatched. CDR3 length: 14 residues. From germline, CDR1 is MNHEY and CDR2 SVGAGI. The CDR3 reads CASSNDRAPYGYTF. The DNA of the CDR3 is TGTGCCAGCAGTAACGACAGGGCCCCCTATGGCTACACCTTC.

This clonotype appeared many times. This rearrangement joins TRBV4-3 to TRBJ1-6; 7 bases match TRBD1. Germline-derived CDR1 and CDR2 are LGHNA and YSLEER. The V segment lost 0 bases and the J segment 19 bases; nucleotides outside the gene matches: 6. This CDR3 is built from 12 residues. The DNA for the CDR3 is TGCGCCAGCAGCCAAGAGACAGGGCCCCCACACTTT. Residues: CASSQETGPPHF.

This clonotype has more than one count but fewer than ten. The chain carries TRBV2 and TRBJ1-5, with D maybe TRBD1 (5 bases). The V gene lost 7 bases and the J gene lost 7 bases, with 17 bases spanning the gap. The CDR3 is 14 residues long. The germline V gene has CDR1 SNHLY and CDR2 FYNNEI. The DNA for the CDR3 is TGTGCCAGCAAGCAAGGGCAGGGTGGACAGCCCCAGCATTTT. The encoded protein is CASKQGQGGQPQHF.

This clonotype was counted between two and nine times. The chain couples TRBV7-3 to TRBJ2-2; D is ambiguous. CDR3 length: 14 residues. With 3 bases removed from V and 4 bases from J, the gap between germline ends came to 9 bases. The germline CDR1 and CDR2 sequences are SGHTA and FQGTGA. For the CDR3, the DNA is TGTGCCAGCAGCTTGTTAGCAGTCACCGGGGAGCTGTTTTTT. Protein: CASSLLAVTGELFF.

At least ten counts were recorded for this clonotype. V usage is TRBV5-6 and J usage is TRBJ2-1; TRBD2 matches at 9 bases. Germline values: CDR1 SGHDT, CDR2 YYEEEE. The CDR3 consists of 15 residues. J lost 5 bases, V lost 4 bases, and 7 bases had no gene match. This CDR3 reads CASSPLLAGDNEQFF. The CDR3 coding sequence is TGTGCCAGCAGCCCACTACTAGCGGGCGACAATGAGCAGTTCTTC.

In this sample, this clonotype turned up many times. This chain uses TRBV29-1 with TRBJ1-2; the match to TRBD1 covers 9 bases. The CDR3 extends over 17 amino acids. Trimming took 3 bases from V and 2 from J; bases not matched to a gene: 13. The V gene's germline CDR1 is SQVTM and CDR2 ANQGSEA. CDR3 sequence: CSVDYGTGRAGNYGYTF. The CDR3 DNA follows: TGCAGCGTTGATTATGGGACAGGGCGGGCTGGAAACTATGGCTACACCTTC. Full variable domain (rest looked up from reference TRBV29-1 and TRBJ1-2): SAVISQKPSRDICQRGTSLTIQCQVDSQVTMMFWYRQQPGQSLTLIATANQGSEATYESGFVIDKFPISRPNLTFSTLTVSNMSPEDSSIYLCSVDYGTGRAGNYGYTFGSGTRLTVV.

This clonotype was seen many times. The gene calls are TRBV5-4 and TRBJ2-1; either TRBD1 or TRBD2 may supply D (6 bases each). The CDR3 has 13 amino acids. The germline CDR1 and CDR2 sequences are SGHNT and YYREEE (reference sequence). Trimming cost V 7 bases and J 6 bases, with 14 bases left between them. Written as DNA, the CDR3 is TGTGCCAGCCGGAGGGGGGCGAGCAATGAGCAGTTCTTC. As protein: CASRRGASNEQFF.

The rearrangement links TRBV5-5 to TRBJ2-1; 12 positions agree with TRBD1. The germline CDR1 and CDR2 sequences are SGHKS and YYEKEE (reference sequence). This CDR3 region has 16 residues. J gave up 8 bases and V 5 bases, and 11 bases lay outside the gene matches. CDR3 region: CASRRHPGTGGYEQFF. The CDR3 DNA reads TGTGCCAGCAGACGTCACCCCGGGACAGGGGGCTATGAGCAGTTCTTC. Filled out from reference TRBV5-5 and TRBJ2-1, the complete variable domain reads DAGVTQSPTHLIKTRGQQVTLRCSPISGHKSVSWYQQVLGQGPQFIFQYYEKEERGRGNFPDRFSARQFPNYSSELNVNALLLGDSALYLCASRRHPGTGGYEQFFGPGTRLTVL.

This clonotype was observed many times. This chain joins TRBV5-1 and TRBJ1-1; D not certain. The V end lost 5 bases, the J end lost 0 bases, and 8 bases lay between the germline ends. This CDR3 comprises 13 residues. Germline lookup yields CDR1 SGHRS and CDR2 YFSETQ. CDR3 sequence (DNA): TGCGCCAGCAGAGTGGTCGTGAACACTGAAGCTTTCTTT. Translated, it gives CASRVVVNTEAFF.

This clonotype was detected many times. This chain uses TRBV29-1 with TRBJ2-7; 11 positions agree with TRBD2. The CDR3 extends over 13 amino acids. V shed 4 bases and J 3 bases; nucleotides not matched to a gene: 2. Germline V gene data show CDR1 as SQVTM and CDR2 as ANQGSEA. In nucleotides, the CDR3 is TGCAGCGTTGTACTAGCGGGAGACTACGAGCAGTACGTC. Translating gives CSVVLAGDYEQYV.